The 15 T cell receptor beta chains reported below all come from one sample, sequenced in a study of cytomegalovirus exposure and HLA in healthy donors. The PCR employed 60 Vbeta primers together with 13 Jbeta primers. The protocol was immunoSEQ multiplex PCR, while the TCRdb copy is restricted to in-frame clones and leaves out a portion. The sample includes 200,000 or so clones, more than 75% of them seen just once. What was sequenced was PBMCs. These receptors all come from a human donor in good health.

The chain employs TRBV15 and TRBJ1-5, with a weak D call TRBD1 (6 bases). The CDR3 runs 14 residues. V lost 1 base and J 10 bases, leaving 14 bases between the germline ends. The germline gives CDR1 LNHNV, CDR2 YYDKDF (reference sequence). CDR3 sequence reads: CATSRGAGDVPQHF. The CDR3 nucleotides are TGTGCCACCAGCAGAGGGGCAGGGGACGTTCCCCAGCATTTT.

This chain uses TRBV29-1 with TRBJ1-1; perhaps TRBD1 as D (6 bases). The V and J ends lost 5 bases and 1 base respectively, with 14 bases between them. Germline CDR1 reads SQVTM; CDR2 reads ANQGSEA. CDR3 length equals 14 residues. This CDR3 is CSVPGHLRNTEAFF. The CDR3 DNA reads TGCAGCGTTCCGGGACACCTAAGGAACACTGAAGCTTTCTTT.

The V call is TRBV7-9, the J call TRBJ2-7; D possibly corresponds to TRBD1 (6 bases). CDR3 length equals 14 residues. Trimming took 5 bases from V and 2 from J, leaving 13 bases between them. In germline, CDR1 is SEHNR, CDR2 FQNEAQ (reference sequence). This CDR3 reads CASSVQGITYEQYF. In DNA, the CDR3 is TGTGCCAGCAGCGTCCAGGGGATTACCTACGAGCAGTACTTC.

The genes are TRBV9 and TRBJ1-2, with TRBD1 matching over 8 bases. The V gene end was trimmed by 4 bases and the J gene end by 2 bases; junction bases not matched to a gene: 7. The CDR3 loop spans 15 amino acids. CDR1 is SGDLS and CDR2 is YYNGEE in the germline V gene. The CDR3, as DNA: TGTGCCAGCAGCCAAGGACAGGGATTCAACTATGGCTACACCTTC. Translated, it gives CASSQGQGFNYGYTF.

Concerning this clone: A junction boundary mismatches the germline segment, possibly from a read error. The genes are TRBV13 and TRBJ2-1, with 9 nucleotides matching TRBD2. CDR3 length: 15 amino acids. Germline CDR1 PRHDT, CDR2 FYEKMQ (reference sequence). CDR3 amino acids: CASSLAGEVYNEQFF. The CDR3 bases are TGTGCCAGCAGTTTAGCGGGAGAAGTCTACAATGAGCAGTTCTTC. The whole variable domain, filled in from reference TRBV13 and TRBJ2-1, reads AAGVIQSPRHLIKEKRETATLKCYPIPRHDTVYWYQQGPGQDPQFLISFYEKMQSDKGSIPDRFSAQQFSDYHSELNMSSLELGDSALYFCASSLAGEVYNEQFFGPGTRLTVL.

There are a few counts of this clone. The junction departs from the called germline gene at one end, perhaps through a read error. CDR3 amino acids: CSSSLGGGRGLKETQYF. In DNA, the CDR3 is TGTTCCAGCAGCTTAGGAGGTGGTAGGGGCCTTAAAGAGACCCAGTACTTC. V and J are TRBV7-9 and TRBJ2-5; D could derive from TRBD1 or TRBD2 (5 bases each). CDR3 length equals 17 residues. Germline CDR1 SEHNR, CDR2 FQNEAQ (reference sequence).

A few counts support this clone. The chain joins TRBV27 to TRBJ2-3; D gene unclear. The CDR3 runs 14 residues. The V gene's germline CDR1 is MNHEY and CDR2 SMNVEV (reference sequence). Trimming pared 5 bases from V and 0 bases from J, leaving 9 bases between. The CDR3 is CASSPRTSTDTQYF. CDR3 in DNA: TGTGCCAGCAGTCCCCGAACTAGCACAGATACGCAGTATTTT.

The chain employs TRBV4-3 and TRBJ2-1, with 8 bases matching TRBD2. With 1 base clipped from V and 8 bases from J, the junction kept 7 bases outside the gene matches. The CDR3 spans 15 residues. Germline CDR1 reads LGHNA; CDR2 reads YSLEER. The CDR3 spells CASSQGVAGKDEQFF. CDR3 coding DNA: TGCGCCAGCAGCCAAGGCGTAGCGGGGAAGGATGAGCAGTTCTTC.

This clone was seen only a few times. The chain has TRBV5-1 and TRBJ1-1; unclear D gene. Trimming took off 3 bases at V and 6 bases at J, with 15 bases between the two ends. Germline V gene lookup returns CDR1 SGHRS and CDR2 YFSETQ. The CDR3 covers 14 residues. The CDR3 sequence is CASSSKTQFSEAFF. The CDR3 nucleotides are TGCGCCAGCAGCTCGAAGACACAGTTCTCTGAAGCTTTCTTT.

The gene calls are TRBV7-3 and TRBJ2-2; 8 bases line up with TRBD1. The CDR3 spans 16 residues. The V segment lost 2 bases and the J segment 7 bases; nucleotides outside the gene matches: 9. Germline V CDR1 and CDR2: SGHTA, FQGTGA. The CDR3 coding sequence is TGTGCCAGCAGCTTATGGGGCCCAGGGGGCGGCGGGGAGCTGTTTTTT. Encoded protein: CASSLWGPGGGGELFF.

The chain recombines TRBV25-1 with TRBJ1-5; D not certain. CDR3 length equals 14 residues. The V gene lost 0 bases and the J gene lost 4 bases, with 7 bases spanning the gap. Germline CDR1 MGHDK, CDR2 SYGVNS. The chain's CDR3 is CASSEYGENQPQHF. CDR3 sequence (DNA): TGTGCCAGCAGTGAATATGGGGAGAATCAGCCCCAGCATTTT.

V usage is TRBV9 and J usage is TRBJ2-1, with 9 bases fitting TRBD2. Germline V gives CDR1 SGDLS, CDR2 YYNGEE. This CDR3 region has 15 residues. Trimming cost V 2 bases and J 0 bases; bases outside gene matches: 0. Here the CDR3 reads CASSVSGSSYNEQFF. CDR3 bases: TGTGCCAGCAGCGTTAGCGGGAGCTCCTACAATGAGCAGTTCTTC.

The chain carries TRBV9 and TRBJ2-5; 12 bases agree with TRBD2. This CDR3 is 19 amino acids long. CDR1 is SGDLS, CDR2 YYNGEE, per germline. V gave up 0 bases and J gave up 4 bases; unmatched junction bases: 13. CDR3 residues: CASSVGGLAGGLGRETQYF. The CDR3 DNA reads TGTGCCAGCAGCGTAGGGGGGCTAGCGGGAGGGCTTGGAAGAGAGACCCAGTACTTC.

This clone appeared a few times. This chain connects TRBV6-6 to TRBJ1-1; D possibly corresponds to TRBD1 (5 bases). Trimming removed 4 bases at V and 1 base at J, with 13 bases between. The CDR3 length is 15 residues. Germline-derived CDR1 and CDR2 are MNHNY and SVGAGI (reference sequence). CDR3 coding DNA: TGTGCCAGCAGTTCTAAACAGGATGAGAACACTGAAGCTTTCTTT. It translates to CASSSKQDENTEAFF.

This clone is a singleton in its sample. The chain has TRBV14 and TRBJ2-2; 11 nucleotides line up with TRBD2. This CDR3 contains 18 residues. V shed 3 bases and J 2 bases; nucleotides not matched to a gene: 8. Per germline, CDR1 SGHDN and CDR2 FVKESK. The CDR3 reads CASSHRLAGGLNTGELFF. CDR3 coding DNA: TGTGCCAGCAGCCATCGGCTAGCGGGAGGCTTAAACACCGGGGAGCTGTTTTTT.